This is a list of T cell receptor beta chains from one sample in a study of T cell responses to AZD1222 COVID-19 vaccine. Sequencing was performed with immunoSEQ multiplex PCR; in TCRdb, only in-frame clones are kept and a portion is missing. The repertoire consists of around 130,000 clones, with roughly nine tenths occurring once and the leading ten covering 9.5%. The specimen was peripheral blood, collected 28 days after the second AZD1222 dose. These receptors were taken from an adult who received the AZD1222 COVID-19 vaccine. The CDR3 runs from the conserved cysteine through the conserved F or W. Each record gives: V gene, J gene, D gene, CDR3 protein. The D gene is left open where the match is weak.

TRBV29-1	TRBJ1-1	NA	CSVEDWGPNEAFF
TRBV6-1	TRBJ1-2	NA	CASSEQPIYGYTF
TRBV4-2	TRBJ2-7	NA	CASSQDEVYEQYF
TRBV7-2	TRBJ1-1	NA	CASSSTAGLDTEAFF
TRBV5-5	TRBJ1-1	NA	CASSLAASITEAFF
TRBV2	TRBJ1-2	NA	CASRNTGTIYGYTF
TRBV6-2/TRBV6-3	TRBJ2-4	NA	CASSLTGLHIQYF
TRBV6-5	TRBJ1-5	TRBD1	CASSIDRAGQPQHF
TRBV7-8	TRBJ1-3	NA	CASSLDRASGNTIYF
TRBV4-3	TRBJ1-1	NA	CASSLSTAGSTEAFF
TRBV4-3	TRBJ1-4	NA	CASSRMDGAEKLFF
TRBV15	TRBJ2-1	NA	CATRTSGGNEQFF
TRBV5-4	TRBJ1-2	NA	CASSPLLGIPSGYTF
TRBV6-5	TRBJ1-6	NA	CASSQPYVNSPLHF
TRBV7-3	TRBJ2-7	NA	CASSVIGGTYEQYF
TRBV11-2	TRBJ2-3	NA	CASSLNGDTQYF
TRBV29-1	TRBJ1-4	NA	CSVEAGGAVEKLFF
TRBV14	TRBJ1-1	NA	CASSQDLGGDTEAFF
TRBV14	TRBJ2-7	NA	CASSLRVGAGRTYEQYF
TRBV19	TRBJ1-5	NA	CASSIQGGPQHF
TRBV25-1	TRBJ1-1	NA	CASSDPGRLGTEAFF
TRBV27	TRBJ1-3	NA	CASSLFGSSGNTIYF
TRBV7-8	TRBJ2-7	NA	CASSFRGQEAYEQYF